The source of this T cell receptor (beta chain) is a study of blood T cell repertoires in COVID-19. Looking at the study overall: COVID-19 samples, acute and convalescent, were from the United States, Italy and Spain. The cDNA or gDNA used as material had been derived from T cells, B-cell-depleted T cells, or PBMCs.

This clone was detected once. Original handling: The authors estimated nucleated cell counts from reference gene primer amplification. The data were produced by immunoSEQ multiplex PCR, yet TCRdb's version contains in-frame clones alone and is incomplete. The DNA was the basis for D and trimming; V, J and clone size are from that table. This table has roughly 200,000 clones, about 87% appearing once. The CDR3 has 16 amino acids. Germline V gene lookup returns CDR1 SGHRS and CDR2 YFSETQ. V dropped 4 bases and J dropped 5; count of bases not matched to a gene: 9. Sequencing used peripheral blood. The genes are TRBV5-1 and TRBJ1-1, with TRBD1 identical over 12 bases. This TCR was recovered from a man in his sixties who had recovered from COVID-19. CDR3 sequence (DNA): TGCGCCAGCAGCCCCGGGACAGGGGGCGTGGGGACTGAAGCTTTCTTT. Translation gives CASSPGTGGVGTEAFF.